One and the same sample provided the 30 T cell receptor beta chains below, sequenced in a study of regulatory T cells in long-lasting Graves disease. Time point defined: persistent/refractory GD, antithyroid drugs over 5 years with positive TRAb. RNA extracted from PBMCs served as the sequencing template. Arm-PCR of CDR3 regions and iRepertoire HTBI primers were the basis on which TCR beta libraries were built. From the multiplex PCR reads, TCRdb called clonotypes with MiXCR, one entry per CDR3 protein. Of more than 300,000 distinct CDR3 sequences listed, roughly 25% were seen once; the top ten hold around 30%. Sequences were derived from peripheral blood mononuclear cells (PBMCs), sampled when the disease was refractory, from a patient treated with antithyroid drugs. Receptors originate from a woman aged 40 to 55 with Graves disease.

This clonotype was observed many times. The rearrangement uses TRBV6-5 and TRBJ1-5; D gene uncertain. Germline CDR1 reads MNHEY; CDR2 reads SVGAGI. CDR3 length: 15 amino acids. V lost 4 bases and J lost 4, with 14 bases in between. DNA for the CDR3: TGTGCCAGCAGTTTGGAGGGTTCCTTTAATCAGCCCCAGCATTTT. Protein product: CASSLEGSFNQPQHF.

This clonotype has at least ten counts. The chain has TRBV28 and TRBJ2-7; 8 bases match TRBD1. The CDR3 loop spans 15 amino acids. V was clipped by 3 bases and J by 0 bases; unmatched bases: 4. CDR1 and CDR2 (germline): MDHEN, SYDVKM. Written as DNA, the CDR3 is TGTGCCAGCAGTTTCCGGGACAGGCGCTCCTACGAGCAGTACTTC. Amino acids: CASSFRDRRSYEQYF.

The table lists this clonotype with a few counts. The CDR3 coding sequence is TGTGCCAGCAGCTGGACCGTGGGACACGAGCAGTACTTC. Its translation: CASSWTVGHEQYF. This chain uses TRBV7-3 with TRBJ2-7, with D perhaps being TRBD1 or TRBD2 (5 bases each). Trimming took off 4 bases at V and 5 bases at J, with 12 bases between the two ends. CDR3 length: 13 residues. The V gene's germline CDR1 is SGHTA and CDR2 FQGTGA.

The genes are TRBV20-1 and TRBJ2-4; 10 bases align to TRBD1. The V segment lost 5 bases and the J segment 6 bases; nucleotides outside the gene matches: 13. The germline CDR1 and CDR2 sequences are DFQATT and SNEGSKA (reference sequence). The CDR3 spans 16 residues. CDR3 DNA: TGCAGTGCTGGAAGTCCGACAGGGGGCGTGGGAAACATTCAGTACTTC. This codes for CSAGSPTGGVGNIQYF.

V is TRBV5-1 and J is TRBJ1-3, with 8 bases lining up with TRBD1. This CDR3 has 16 residues. Germline values: CDR1 SGHRS, CDR2 YFSETQ. V was pared by 0 bases and J by 0 bases, with 2 bases of the junction left unmatched. The DNA of the CDR3 is TGCGCCAGCAGCTTGGAGCAGGGGGCCTCTGGAAACACCATATATTTT. Translated: CASSLEQGASGNTIYF.

There are many counts of this clonotype. CDR3 amino acids: CSASDSRWREPAYEQYF. CDR3 sequence (DNA): TGCAGTGCTAGTGACTCCCGGTGGCGGGAGCCCGCCTACGAGCAGTACTTC. The V gene is TRBV20-1, the J gene TRBJ2-7; TRBD2 matches 7 bases. Trimming took 3 bases from V and 2 from J; bases not matched to a gene: 16. Germline CDR1 DFQATT, CDR2 SNEGSKA (reference sequence). The CDR3 contains 17 residues.

This clonotype was found many times. V gene TRBV10-3 combines with J gene TRBJ1-2, with D possibly being TRBD1 (6 bases). From germline, CDR1 is ENHRY and CDR2 SYGVKD. Trimming stripped 9 bases from V and 7 bases from J, with 18 bases between. The CDR3 sequence is 13 residues long. In DNA, the CDR3 is TGTGCCATTACCGGGACACAGCTCGGTGGCTACACCTTC. Translation gives CAITGTQLGGYTF.

This clonotype was counted between two and nine times. The CDR3 nucleotides are TGTGCCAGCTCACCACGCTCCGGGGAAGAGACCCAGTACTTC. Protein sequence: CASSPRSGEETQYF. This rearrangement joins TRBV18 to TRBJ2-5, with D possibly TRBD2 on 5 matching bases. Trimming left V 1 base short and J 3 bases short, with 9 bases between. This CDR3 contains 14 residues. The germline CDR1 and CDR2 sequences are KGHSH and LQKENI. The whole variable domain, remainder taken from reference TRBV18 and TRBJ2-5, is NAGVMQNPRHLVRRRGQEARLRCSPMKGHSHVYWYRQLPEEGLKFMVYLQKENIIDESGMPKERFSAEFPKEGPSILRIQQVVRGDSAAYFCASSPRSGEETQYFGPGTRLLVL.

The chain couples TRBV12-3 or TRBV12-4 to TRBJ2-6, with D perhaps matching TRBD2 (8 bases). This CDR3 is 18 amino acids long. Deletions cut 5 bases from V and 0 bases from J, with 17 bases between. For the CDR3, the DNA is TGTGCCAGCAGTCGGGGGGGGACAGAATTCTCTGGGGCCAACGTCCTGACTTTC. Translation: CASSRGGTEFSGANVLTF.

This clonotype was picked up many times. The chain couples TRBV28 to TRBJ1-1; D not certain. The CDR3 runs to 15 residues. The V gene's germline CDR1 is MDHEN and CDR2 SYDVKM. Trimming took off 3 bases at V and 1 base at J, with 12 bases between the two ends. CDR3 sequence reads: CASSFKRLSNTEAFF. Written as DNA, the CDR3 is TGTGCCAGCAGTTTCAAGCGGCTCTCGAACACTGAAGCTTTCTTT.

This clonotype showed up just a few times. The genes are TRBV7-9 and TRBJ2-2, with 7 bases identical to TRBD1. Trimming at V came to 4 bases and at J to 6 bases, leaving 8 bases not matched to a gene. This CDR3 is 15 amino acids long. Germline assignment: CDR1 SEHNR and CDR2 FQNEAQ (reference sequence). CDR3 sequence: CASSSPTGIAGELFF. CDR3 nucleotides: TGTGCCAGCAGCTCCCCGACAGGGATCGCCGGGGAGCTGTTTTTT.

A few counts support this clonotype. V usage is TRBV7-8 and J usage is TRBJ2-2; no clear D gene. The CDR3 runs 16 residues. Trimming took 1 base from V and 0 from J, leaving 9 bases between them. CDR1 and CDR2 from the germline V gene are SGHVS and FQNEAQ. In DNA, the CDR3 is TGTGCCAGCAGCTTAGAGGAGACCGCGAACACCGGGGAGCTGTTTTTT. This gives the protein CASSLEETANTGELFF.

This clonotype was found a few times. The chain combines TRBV19 with TRBJ1-1; 9 bases match TRBD1. The V and J ends lost 6 bases and 1 base, in that order; junction bases with no gene match: 6. This CDR3 has 15 residues. The germline gives CDR1 LNHDA, CDR2 SQIVND (reference sequence). The CDR3, as DNA: TGTGCCAGTAGCGGGACAGGGTCGTGGAACACTGAAGCTTTCTTT. It specifies CASSGTGSWNTEAFF.

The rearrangement joins TRBV7-2 to TRBJ2-3; D possibly corresponds to TRBD1 (5 bases). The CDR3 runs to 14 residues. Germline-derived CDR1 and CDR2 are SGHTA and FQGNSA. V was trimmed by 5 bases and J by 2 bases, leaving 11 bases between them. CDR3 amino acids: CASSPRTYTDTQYF. The CDR3 DNA follows: TGTGCCAGCAGCCCGCGGACATACACAGATACGCAGTATTTT.

This clonotype appeared once. The genes are TRBV24-1 and TRBJ2-3; D is possibly TRBD2 (6 bases). Trimming removed 5 bases at V and 3 bases at J, with 23 bases between. The CDR3 runs 18 residues. The germline V gene encodes CDR1 KGHDR and CDR2 SFDVKD. This CDR3 reads CATSAAGAESGLTDTQYF. The CDR3, as DNA: TGTGCCACCAGTGCGGCTGGAGCGGAGAGCGGGCTGACAGATACGCAGTATTTT.

This clonotype was found many times. The chain is built from TRBV28 and TRBJ2-7; D may be TRBD2 (6 bases). CDR1 and CDR2 from the germline V gene are MDHEN and SYDVKM. V lost 3 bases and J 6 bases, leaving 9 bases between the germline ends. The CDR3 loop spans 12 amino acids. The CDR3 nucleotides are TGTGCCAGCAGTTTGGGGGGAGGCGAGCAGTACTTC. Its protein product is CASSLGGGEQYF. The whole variable domain, remainder taken from reference TRBV28 and TRBJ2-7, is DVKVTQSSRYLVKRTGEKVFLECVQDMDHENMFWYRQDPGLGLRLIYFSYDVKMKEKGDIPEGYSVSREKKERFSLILESASTNQTSMYLCASSLGGGEQYFGPGTRLTVT.

This clonotype was recorded at least ten times. One junction end disagrees with the germline gene, perhaps due to a read error. The V gene is TRBV20-1, the J gene TRBJ1-1; unclear D gene. Germline assignment: CDR1 DFQATT and CDR2 SNEGSKA (reference sequence). The CDR3 runs to 11 residues. CDR3 DNA: TGCAGTGCTCACGTAAACAGTGAAGCTTTCTTT. It yields the protein CSAHVNSEAFF.

The rearrangement links TRBV15 to TRBJ2-7, with D maybe TRBD2 (6 bases). The CDR3 sequence is 14 residues long. Per the germline V gene, CDR1 is LNHNV and CDR2 is YYDKDF (reference sequence). The V gene lost 3 bases and the J gene lost 2 bases, with 11 bases spanning the gap. CDR3 loop: CATSRARGAYEQYF. The CDR3 nucleotides read TGTGCCACCAGCAGGGCTCGCGGGGCCTACGAGCAGTACTTC.

This clonotype came up many times. The chain recombines TRBV28 with TRBJ1-1; D uncertain. The germline CDR1 and CDR2 sequences are MDHEN and SYDVKM. Trimming removed 3 bases from V and 4 bases from J, with 12 bases in between. The CDR3 extends over 14 amino acids. As DNA, the CDR3 is TGTGCCAGCAGTTTCTTAAGTGCAGGCACTGAAGCTTTCTTT. The encoded protein is CASSFLSAGTEAFF.

This clonotype was recorded many times. The J gene is TRBJ2-3, the V gene TRBV27; TRBD2 matches at 8 bases. There are 15 residues in the CDR3. After removal of 6 bases from V and 0 bases from J, the junction contained 5 bases not matched to a gene. CDR1 MNHEY and CDR2 SMNVEV come from the germline V gene (reference sequence). The CDR3 DNA is TGTGCCAGCAGCTTTAGCGGGGCAAGCACAGATACGCAGTATTTT. Translation: CASSFSGASTDTQYF.

V is TRBV28 and J is TRBJ1-3; no reliable D call. V dropped 7 bases and J dropped 2 bases, with 9 bases sitting between them. This CDR3 contains 13 residues. Looked up from germline, CDR1 is MDHEN and CDR2 is SYDVKM. CDR3 nucleotide sequence: TGTGCCAGCAACCCCGACGCTGGAAACACCATATATTTT. It encodes CASNPDAGNTIYF. The whole variable domain, filled in from reference TRBV28 and TRBJ1-3, reads DVKVTQSSRYLVKRTGEKVFLECVQDMDHENMFWYRQDPGLGLRLIYFSYDVKMKEKGDIPEGYSVSREKKERFSLILESASTNQTSMYLCASNPDAGNTIYFGEGSWLTVV.

This clonotype was recorded at least ten times. V gene TRBV7-9 combines with J gene TRBJ2-5; possibly TRBD1 for D (5 bases). This CDR3 has 13 amino acids. From germline, CDR1 is SEHNR and CDR2 FQNEAQ (reference sequence). V lost 6 bases, J lost 2 bases, and 10 bases lay in between. The DNA of the CDR3 is TGTGCCAGCAGACCGGACAAACAAGAGACCCAGTACTTC. This gives the protein CASRPDKQETQYF.

In its sample, this clonotype was seen many times. V usage is TRBV11-2 and J usage is TRBJ2-5; unclear D gene. This CDR3 is built from 11 residues. Trimming removed 7 bases at V and 5 bases at J, with 8 bases between. The germline V gene encodes CDR1 SGHAT and CDR2 FQNNGV. The CDR3 DNA reads as TGTGCCAGCACCGAACAGGAGACCCAGTACTTC. It yields the protein CASTEQETQYF.

This clonotype occurred many times. The J gene is TRBJ2-2, the V gene TRBV12-3 or TRBV12-4, with 7 bases identical to TRBD2. The CDR3 is made up of 17 amino acids. J gave up 5 bases and V 4 bases, and 13 bases lay outside the gene matches. The CDR3, as DNA: TGTGCCAGCAGTTCCCGGGACTACCCCACCAGGACCGGGGAGCTGTTTTTT. Translation gives CASSSRDYPTRTGELFF.

V usage is TRBV27 and J usage is TRBJ2-7, with 7 bases fitting TRBD2. V lost 2 bases, J lost 0 bases, and 7 bases stayed unmatched. Germline values: CDR1 MNHEY, CDR2 SMNVEV (reference sequence). The CDR3 sequence is 16 residues long. CDR3 residues: CASSLASGLLSYEQYF. CDR3 bases: TGTGCCAGCAGTTTAGCTAGCGGATTACTCTCCTACGAGCAGTACTTC.

This clonotype was recorded a few times. The chain employs TRBV4-1 and TRBJ1-1; D not resolved. In germline, CDR1 is MGHRA, CDR2 YSYEKL. V shed 2 bases and J shed 2 bases, with 12 bases lying between them. The CDR3 covers 15 residues. CDR3 loop: CASSQLGSHNTEAFF. The DNA for the CDR3 is TGCGCCAGCAGCCAATTGGGGTCCCACAACACTGAAGCTTTCTTT.

The chain joins TRBV29-1 to TRBJ2-2; 8 bases are a match to TRBD2. This CDR3 has 15 residues. Germline V gene lookup returns CDR1 SQVTM and CDR2 ANQGSEA. The V segment lost 6 bases and the J segment 4 bases; nucleotides outside the gene matches: 10. This chain's CDR3 is CSVHLGAGGTGELFF. The CDR3, as DNA: TGCAGCGTCCACCTCGGGGCGGGAGGCACCGGGGAGCTGTTTTTT.

The chain combines TRBV5-1 with TRBJ1-1; D is ambiguous. Germline values: CDR1 SGHRS, CDR2 YFSETQ. The CDR3 has 14 residues. V dropped 4 bases and J dropped 3 bases, with 13 bases sitting between them. CDR3 coding DNA: TGCGCCAGCAGCCGGCGGGGAGAGCACACTGAAGCTTTCTTT. Protein: CASSRRGEHTEAFF.

This clonotype was picked up a small number of times. The V gene is TRBV12-3 or TRBV12-4, the J gene TRBJ2-2, with 12 nucleotides matching TRBD2. The length of the CDR3 is 19 residues. J was trimmed by 4 bases and V by 4 bases; bases with no gene match: 13. This CDR3 reads CASSSRRRGLAGATGELFF. DNA of the CDR3: TGTGCCAGCAGTTCCCGGCGGAGGGGACTAGCGGGTGCCACCGGGGAGCTGTTTTTT.

The table lists this clonotype with a few counts. An end of the junction differs from the germline gene, which may be a read error. The rearrangement links TRBV30 to TRBJ2-7; D unclear. Germline-derived CDR1 and CDR2 are GTSNPN and SVGIG (reference sequence). The CDR3 is made up of 12 amino acids. In nucleotides, the CDR3 is TGTGCCTGGAGCACCTCCAACGGCCCAAGTCGATTC. Its protein is CAWSTSNGPSRF.